This note documents a single T cell receptor beta chain sequence. TCRdb reprocessed the RT-PCR reads via MiXCR and lists one record per CDR3 protein. This table holds about 700,000 distinct CDR3 sequences, 13% to 15% found once. Germline V gene lookup returns CDR1 MNHNS and CDR2 SASEGT. The CDR3 is 17 amino acids. The V and J ends lost 4 bases and 3 bases respectively, with 21 bases between them. The V call is TRBV6-1, the J call TRBJ1-1; D not resolved. This TCR was recovered from a female donor in good health, serving as a healthy control. The sequenced sample was memory CD4+ T cells from blood. CDR3 protein: CASSARSLQAWDTEAFF. CDR3 coding DNA: TGTGCCAGCAGTGCAAGAAGCCTTCAGGCCTGGGACACTGAAGCTTTCTTT.